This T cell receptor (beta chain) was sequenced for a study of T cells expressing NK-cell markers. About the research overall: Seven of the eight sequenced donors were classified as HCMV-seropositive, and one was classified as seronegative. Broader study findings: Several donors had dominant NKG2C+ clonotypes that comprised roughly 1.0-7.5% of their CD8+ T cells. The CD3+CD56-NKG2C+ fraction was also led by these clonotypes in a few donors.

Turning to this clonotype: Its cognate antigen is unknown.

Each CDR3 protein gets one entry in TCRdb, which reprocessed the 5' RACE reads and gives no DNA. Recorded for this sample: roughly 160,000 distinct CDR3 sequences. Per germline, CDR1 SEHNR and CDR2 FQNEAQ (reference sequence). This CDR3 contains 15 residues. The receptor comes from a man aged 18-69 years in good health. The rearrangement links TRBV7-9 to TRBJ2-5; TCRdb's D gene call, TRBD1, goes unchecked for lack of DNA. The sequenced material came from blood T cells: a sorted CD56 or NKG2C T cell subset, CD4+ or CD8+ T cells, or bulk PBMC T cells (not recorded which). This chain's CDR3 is CASSYGTGEAETQYF.